This note documents a single TCR beta chain sequence. The antigen this receptor binds is unknown. No much larger clonotype is one base removed from it; base qualities were not supplied. The germline V gene encodes CDR1 MNHNY and CDR2 SVGAGI (reference sequence). Inclusive of the bounding cysteine and phenylalanine, the CDR3 is 14 residues long. The read is trimmed to its CDR3 DNA, 42 bases read in frame from base 1. Between the V and J ends, shortened by 6 bases and 5 bases respectively, the junction contains 16 bases. These data are taken from a study of blood T cell repertoires in COVID-19 (dated by TCRdb to about 2020). Looking at the study overall: The collaborator samples originated in the United States, Italy and Spain and spanned the acute and convalescent phases of COVID-19. The prospective study material was composed of cDNA or gDNA derived from T cells, B-cell-depleted T cells, or PBMCs. Deeply sampled blood TCRbeta repertoires from subjects exposed to, actively infected with, or recovered from COVID-19 were included in the dataset. A freely available public database, intended as a resource for researchers studying the immune response to SARS-CoV-2, is where the repertoires were released. Samples were obtained from the ongoing ImmuneRACE study (first 160 participants) and from 1,254 subjects provided by 6 global collaborators. Sample metadata almost always included a de-identified subject ID, COVID-19 status, age in years and sex. Where available, HLA class I and class II types were obtained from metadata supplied by the sample provider rather than from assay-based typing.

Results the study describes overall, beyond this receptor: How much clinical and demographic metadata was included differed by source and by participant, and the metadata was provided uncurated.

TCRbeta CDR3 regions were amplified from genomic DNA using the immunoSEQ Assay, a bias-controlled multiplex PCR. In the original analysis: The number of nucleated cells in each sample was estimated by amplification of reference gene primers within the assay. To quantify the absolute abundance of each unique TCRbeta CDR3 rearrangement, sequence reads were collapsed and filtered. For each sample, productive Simpson clonality was calculated as the square root of Simpson's diversity index over productive rearrangements. TCRdb's version of the immuneACCESS table is confined to in-frame rearrangements and falls short of the full clone set. An unresolved V gene accounts for under half of the shortfall where checked; the remainder is of unknown origin. The DNA gave D and trimming, while V, J and clone size come from that table. Recorded for this sample are 20,000 to 30,000 clones; 85% to 90% of them occurred a single time. The leading ten clones occupy roughly a quarter of the sample.

One collaborating source in Seattle enrolled patients while the patients were actively infected and followed the patients over time throughout the course of disease. The collaborating institutions used their own protocols to collect whole blood in K2EDTA tubes. For TCRbeta analysis, collaborators shipped samples in one of three forms: frozen whole blood, isolated PBMCs, or DNA extracted from either of those sample types. The sequenced material came from peripheral blood. The TCR originated in a man aged 70 or older with COVID-19, enrolled during active disease. This chain is built from TRBV6-6 and TRBJ1-1; D gene: possibly TRBD1, on 6 matching bases. The CDR3 reads as follows: CASSPTGRGTEAFF. The sequenced DNA: TGTGCCAGCAGCCCAACAGGGAGAGGGACTGAAGCTTTCTTT.